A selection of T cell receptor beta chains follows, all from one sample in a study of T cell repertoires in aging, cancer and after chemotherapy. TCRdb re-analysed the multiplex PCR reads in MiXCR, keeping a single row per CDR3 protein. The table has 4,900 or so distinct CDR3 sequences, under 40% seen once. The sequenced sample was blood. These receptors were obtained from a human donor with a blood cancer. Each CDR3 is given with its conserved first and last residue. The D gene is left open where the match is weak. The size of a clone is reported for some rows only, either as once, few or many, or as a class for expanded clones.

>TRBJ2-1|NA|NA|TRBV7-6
CASSLAEGYEQFF
TGTGCCAGCAGCTTAGCGGAAGGCTATGAGCAGTTCTTC
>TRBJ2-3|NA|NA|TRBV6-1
CASSQDLTYTDTQYF
TGTGCCAGCAGCCAAGACCTAACTTACACAGATACGCAGTATTTT
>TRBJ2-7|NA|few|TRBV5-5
CASSLVGLGEQYF
TGTGCCAGCAGCTTGGTAGGGCTTGGCGAGCAGTACTTC
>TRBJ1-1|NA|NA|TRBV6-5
CASSYADSYVTEAFF
TGTGCCAGCAGTTACGCGGACAGCTATGTCACTGAAGCTTTCTTT
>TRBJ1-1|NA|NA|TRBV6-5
CASREAGERTEAFF
TGTGCCAGCAGAGAGGCTGGGGAAAGGACTGAAGCTTTCTTT
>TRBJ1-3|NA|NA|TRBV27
CASRPTGIGNIIYF
TGTGCCAGCAGACCTACAGGGATTGGAAACATTATATATTTT
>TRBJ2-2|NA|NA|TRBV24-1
CATSRGANTGELFF
TGTGCCACCAGTCGAGGGGCCAACACCGGGGAGCTGTTTTTT
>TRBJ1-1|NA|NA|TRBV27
CASSSTVPGATEAFF
TGTGCCAGCAGTTCGACAGTGCCTGGCGCCACTGAAGCTTTCTTT
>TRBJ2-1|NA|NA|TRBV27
CASRSSWGNEQFF
TGTGCCAGCCGAAGCAGTTGGGGCAATGAGCAGTTCTTC
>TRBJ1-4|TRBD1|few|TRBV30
CAWNRGTNEKLFF
TGTGCCTGGAACAGGGGGACTAATGAAAAACTGTTTTTT
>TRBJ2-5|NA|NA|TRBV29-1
CSVRRGEETQYF
TGCAGCGTTCGGAGGGGAGAGGAGACCCAGTACTTC
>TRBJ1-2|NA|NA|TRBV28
CASSLSPRGKADYGYTF
TGTGCCAGCAGTTTATCCCCCCGGGGAAAGGCTGACTATGGCTACACCTTC
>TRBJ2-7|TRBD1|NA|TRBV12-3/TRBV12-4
CASSFSGQGSYEQYF
TGTGCCAGCAGCTTCTCGGGACAGGGCTCCTACGAGCAGTACTTC
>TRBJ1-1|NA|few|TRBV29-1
CSGDGLLNTEAFF
TGCAGCGGGGATGGCTTATTGAACACTGAAGCTTTCTTT
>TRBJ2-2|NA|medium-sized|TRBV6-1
CASSEAPVTGELFF
TGTGCCAGCAGTGAAGCGCCAGTCACCGGGGAGCTGTTTTTT
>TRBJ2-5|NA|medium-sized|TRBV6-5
CASSPLQGQGGETQYF
TGTGCCAGCAGTCCCCTCCAGGGGCAGGGAGGAGAGACCCAGTACTTC
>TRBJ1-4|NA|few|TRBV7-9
CASSRLRAGSEKLFF
TGTGCCAGCAGCCGACTTAGGGCAGGGTCCGAAAAACTGTTTTTT
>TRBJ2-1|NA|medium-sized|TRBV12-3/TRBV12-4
CASTGARGNTYNEQFF
TGTGCCAGCACAGGGGCGCGGGGGAATACCTACAATGAGCAGTTCTTC
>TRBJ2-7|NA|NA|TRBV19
CASSSVWDLRTYEQYF
TGTGCCAGTAGTTCCGTCTGGGACCTGAGGACCTACGAGCAGTACTTC
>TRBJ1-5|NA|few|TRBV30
CAWSRGPGGGQPQHF
TGTGCCTGGAGTCGGGGGCCGGGCGGAGGACAGCCCCAGCATTTT
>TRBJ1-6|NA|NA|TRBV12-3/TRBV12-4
CASRGTGTTNSPLHF
TGTGCCAGCAGAGGAACCGGGACAACTAATTCACCCCTCCACTTT
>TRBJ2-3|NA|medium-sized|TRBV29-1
CSVEAQLGADTQYF
TGCAGCGTTGAAGCACAGTTGGGGGCAGATACGCAGTATTTT
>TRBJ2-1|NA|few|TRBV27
CASRLLGLGFNEQFF
TGTGCCAGCAGATTATTGGGACTGGGGTTCAATGAGCAGTTCTTC
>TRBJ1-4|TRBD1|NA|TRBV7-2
CASSTNRGTNKKLFF
TGTGCCAGCAGCACCAACAGGGGAACTAATAAAAAACTGTTTTTT
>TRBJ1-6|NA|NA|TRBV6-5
CASSQGWNSPLHF
TGTGCCAGCAGCCAGGGGTGGAATTCACCCCTCCACTTT
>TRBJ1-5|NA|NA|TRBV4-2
CASSQESRTEQHF
TGTGCCAGCAGCCAAGAATCCAGGACGGAGCAGCATTTT
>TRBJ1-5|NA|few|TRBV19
CASSIGPSNQPQHF
TGTGCCAGTAGTATAGGGCCAAGCAATCAGCCCCAGCATTTT
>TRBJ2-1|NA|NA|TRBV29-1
CSATPVGHIPNEQFF
TGCAGTGCAACGCCGGTGGGGCACATTCCAAATGAGCAGTTCTTC
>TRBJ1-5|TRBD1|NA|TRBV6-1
CASSGDRVGNQPQHF
TGTGCCAGCAGTGGCGACAGGGTTGGCAATCAGCCCCAGCATTTT
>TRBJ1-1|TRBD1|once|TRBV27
CASSESGGWDTVAFF
TGTGCCAGCAGTGAGTCAGGGGGGTGGGACACTGTAGCTTTCTTT
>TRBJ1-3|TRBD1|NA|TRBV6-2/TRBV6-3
CASNPPGQGGNTIYF
TGTGCCAGCAACCCCCCGGGACAGGGGGGAAACACCATATATTTT
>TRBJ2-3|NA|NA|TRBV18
CASSPRTDTQYF
TGTGCCAGCTCACCAAGGACAGATACGCAGTATTTT
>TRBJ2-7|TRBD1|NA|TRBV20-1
CSVRQGASYEQYF
TGCAGTGTTCGACAGGGGGCTTCCTACGAGCAGTACTTC
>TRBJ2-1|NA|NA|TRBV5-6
CASSLDPSSEQFF
TGTGCCAGCAGCTTGGATCCCTCAAGTGAGCAGTTCTTC
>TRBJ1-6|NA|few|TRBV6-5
CASRTDRIGNSPLHF
TGTGCCAGCAGAACCGACAGGATAGGGAATTCACCCCTCCACTTT
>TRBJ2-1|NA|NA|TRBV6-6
CASTLYNEQFF
TGTGCCAGCACTCTCTACAATGAGCAGTTCTTC
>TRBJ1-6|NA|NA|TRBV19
CASSTATSPLHF
TGTGCCAGTAGTACCGCAACTTCACCCCTCCACTTT
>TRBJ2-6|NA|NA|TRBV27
CASSSKPYSGANVLTF
TGTGCCAGCAGTTCAAAGCCCTACTCTGGGGCCAACGTCCTGACTTTC
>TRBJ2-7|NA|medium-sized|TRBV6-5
CASSYEGDQYF
TGTGCCAGCAGTTATGAGGGGGACCAGTACTTC
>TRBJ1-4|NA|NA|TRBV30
CAWSVGSVRGFGNEKLFF
TGTGCCTGGAGTGTAGGTAGTGTCAGGGGATTCGGGAATGAAAAACTGTTTTTT